Described below is a single T cell receptor (beta chain) sequence and its context. This sample was taken from a study of T cell changes during pregnancy in multiple sclerosis. V shed 5 bases, J shed 4 bases, and the junction held 4 bases outside the gene matches. Germline V lookup: CDR1 SGHVS, CDR2 FQNEAQ. This CDR3 spans 13 amino acids. The data were produced by immunoSEQ multiplex PCR, yet TCRdb's version contains in-frame clones alone and is incomplete. Found here are fewer than 55,000 clones, about nine tenths of them singletons; the top ten hold under 0.65%. The input for sequencing was CD4+ T cells from peripheral blood mononuclear cells, taken in the third trimester of pregnancy. The J gene is TRBJ1-1, the V gene TRBV7-8; 7 bases match TRBD1. The sequence came from a female donor with multiple sclerosis, enrolled in a pregnancy study. The CDR3 DNA reads as TGTGCCAGCAGCCAGCAGGGGGGCACTGAAGCTTTCTTT. This sequence encodes CASSQQGGTEAFF.